The T cell receptor beta chain under discussion was sequenced for a study of blood T cell repertoires in COVID-19. Study as a whole: Samples came from the United States, Italy and Spain, spanning acute and convalescent COVID-19.

Each participant's cohort was designated according to participant-reported clinical history. A case of COVID-19 had been met by exposed participants within 2 weeks before study entry. In the original processing: The assay estimated nucleated cells by amplifying reference gene primers. The table came from immunoSEQ multiplex PCR; TCRdb's copy has only in-frame clones and leaves some out. Clone size and the V and J calls come from that table; the DNA yielded D and trimming. The sample holds 230,000 or so clones, approximately 84% seen once. This CDR3 comprises 19 residues. Looked up from germline, CDR1 is SGHVS and CDR2 is FQNEAQ. J was trimmed by 4 bases and V by 5 bases; bases with no gene match: 18.

This sequence was found in a woman aged 50 to 60 who had been exposed to COVID-19. The chain carries TRBV7-8 and TRBJ2-5; TRBD2 matches at 11 bases. Sample: PBMCs or T cells enriched from blood (not recorded which). The CDR3 loop is CASSALLIAGGRGRETQYF. As DNA, the CDR3 is TGTGCCAGCAGCGCCCTCCTAATAGCGGGGGGGCGGGGGCGAGAGACCCAGTACTTC.